The subject of this entry is one TCR beta chain. The sample contains more than one DNA sequence encoding this CDR3. Original data processing: Scientists estimated how many nucleated cells there were by amplifying reference gene primers. This table comes from immunoSEQ multiplex PCR, and its TCRdb copy is limited to in-frame clones, with some not included. That table is the source of V, J and clone size, and D and trimming were worked out from the DNA. The sample contains 200,000 or so clones, 80% to 90% of which appear only once. This record belongs to a study of blood T cell repertoires in COVID-19. Turning to the study itself: The United States, Italy and Spain provided the acute and convalescent COVID-19 samples.

Germline V gives CDR1 ENHRY, CDR2 SYGVKD. V gave up 0 bases and J gave up 4 bases, with 4 bases separating them. The CDR3 has 12 amino acids. The sequenced material came from peripheral blood. This receptor was obtained from a human donor with active or convalescent COVID-19. The donor label of this sample is uncertain. This chain connects TRBV10-3 to TRBJ2-7; D is uncertain. The CDR3 DNA reads as TGTGCCATCAGTGAGTCCAATTACGAGCAGTACTTC. Its protein is CAISESNYEQYF.